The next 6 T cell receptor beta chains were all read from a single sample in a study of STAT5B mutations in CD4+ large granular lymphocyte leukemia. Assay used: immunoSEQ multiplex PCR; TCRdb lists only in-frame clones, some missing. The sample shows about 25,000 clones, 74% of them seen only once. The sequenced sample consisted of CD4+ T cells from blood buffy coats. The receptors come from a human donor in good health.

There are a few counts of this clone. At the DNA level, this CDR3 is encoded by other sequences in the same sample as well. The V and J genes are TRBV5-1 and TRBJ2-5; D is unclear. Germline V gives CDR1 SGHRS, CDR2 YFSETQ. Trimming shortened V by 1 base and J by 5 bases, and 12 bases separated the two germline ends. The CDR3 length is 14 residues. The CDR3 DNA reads TGCGCCAGCAGCTTGAACAGCCTAGGTGAGACCCAGTACTTC. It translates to CASSLNSLGETQYF.

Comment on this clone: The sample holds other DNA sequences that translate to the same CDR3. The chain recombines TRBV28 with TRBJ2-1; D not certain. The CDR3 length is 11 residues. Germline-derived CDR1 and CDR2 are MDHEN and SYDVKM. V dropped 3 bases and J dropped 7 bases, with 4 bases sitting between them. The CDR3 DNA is TGTGCCAGCAGTTTGGGAAATGAGCAGTTCTTC. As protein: CASSLGNEQFF.

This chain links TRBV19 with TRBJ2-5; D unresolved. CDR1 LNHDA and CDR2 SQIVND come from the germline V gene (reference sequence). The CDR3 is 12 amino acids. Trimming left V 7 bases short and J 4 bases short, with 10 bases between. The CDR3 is CASTDPLETQYF. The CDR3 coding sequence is TGTGCCAGTACCGACCCGTTAGAGACCCAGTACTTC.

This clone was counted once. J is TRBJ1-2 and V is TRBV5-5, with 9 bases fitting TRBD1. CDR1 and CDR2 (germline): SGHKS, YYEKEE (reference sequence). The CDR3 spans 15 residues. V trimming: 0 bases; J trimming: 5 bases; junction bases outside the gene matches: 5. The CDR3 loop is CASSLVSGTGYGYTF. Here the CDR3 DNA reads TGTGCCAGCAGCTTGGTTTCCGGGACAGGGTATGGCTACACCTTC. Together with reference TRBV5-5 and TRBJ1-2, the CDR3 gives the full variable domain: DAGVTQSPTHLIKTRGQQVTLRCSPISGHKSVSWYQQVLGQGPQFIFQYYEKEERGRGNFPDRFSARQFPNYSSELNVNALLLGDSALYLCASSLVSGTGYGYTFGSGTRLTVV.

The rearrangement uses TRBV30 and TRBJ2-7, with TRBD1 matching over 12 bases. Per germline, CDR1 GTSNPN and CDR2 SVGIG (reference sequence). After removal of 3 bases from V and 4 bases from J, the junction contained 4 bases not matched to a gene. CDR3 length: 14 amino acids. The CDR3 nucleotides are TGTGCCTGGAGGGGGACAGGGGGCATTTACGAGCAGTACTTC. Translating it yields CAWRGTGGIYEQYF.

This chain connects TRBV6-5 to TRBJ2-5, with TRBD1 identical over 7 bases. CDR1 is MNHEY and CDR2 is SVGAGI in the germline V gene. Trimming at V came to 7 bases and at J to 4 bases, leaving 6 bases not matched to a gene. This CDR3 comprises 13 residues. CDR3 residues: CASKGAAGETQYF. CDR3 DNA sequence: TGTGCCAGCAAGGGGGCCGCGGGAGAGACCCAGTACTTC.